The 22 T cell receptor beta chains listed next were all sequenced from one sample in a study of blood T cell repertoires in COVID-19 (TCRdb year 2020). Libraries came from the immunoSEQ multiplex PCR assay. TCRdb stores this immuneACCESS table with in-frame sequences only. Part of the clones is absent; in the studies checked, under half of the shortfall reflects unresolved V genes, and no reason is known for the rest. The table for this sample lists approximately 70,000 clones; 88% of them were counted only once. The top ten clonotypes cover 1.2% of the sample. The sequencing input was peripheral blood. These receptors came from a woman aged 55-75 years with acute or convalescent COVID-19.

The chain combines TRBV6-5 with TRBJ1-1, with D possibly being TRBD1 (6 bases). CDR3 size: 12 residues. Trimming shortened V by 5 bases and J by 4 bases, and 8 bases separated the two germline ends. The germline V gene encodes CDR1 MNHEY and CDR2 SVGAGI. CDR3 residues: CASSLTGTEAFF. The CDR3 DNA reads TGTGCCAGCAGTCTGACAGGCACTGAAGCTTTCTTT.

The V and J genes are TRBV6-5 and TRBJ1-5; TRBD1 aligns across 8 bases. In germline, CDR1 is MNHEY, CDR2 SVGAGI. CDR3 size: 14 residues. The junction had 7 bases not matched to a gene; V was cut back by 3 bases and J by 9 bases. The CDR3 sequence: CASSYRTGKGPQHF. The CDR3 region has the DNA TGTGCCAGCAGTTATCGGACAGGGAAGGGGCCCCAGCATTTT.

The V call is TRBV19, the J call TRBJ2-5; D possibly corresponds to TRBD2 (6 bases). This CDR3 has 13 amino acids. V was shortened by 6 bases and J by 5 bases, with 13 bases between the two germline ends. The V gene's germline CDR1 is LNHDA and CDR2 SQIVND (reference sequence). The CDR3: CASSTTSYETQYF. Written as DNA, the CDR3 is TGTGCCAGTAGCACGACTAGTTACGAGACCCAGTACTTC.

This chain uses TRBV5-1 with TRBJ1-5, with 7 bases matching TRBD1. V lost 3 bases to trimming and J lost 5 bases; unmatched junction nucleotides: 8. The CDR3 totals 15 residues. Germline CDR1 SGHRS, CDR2 YFSETQ. The chain's CDR3 is CASSSGTVIDQPQHF. CDR3 in DNA: TGCGCCAGCAGCTCCGGGACAGTAATAGATCAGCCCCAGCATTTT.

The chain uses TRBV10-1 and TRBJ2-5; possible D gene TRBD2, 5 bases. V dropped 3 bases and J dropped 5 bases, with 10 bases sitting between them. This CDR3 has 13 amino acids. Germline CDR1 reads WNHNN; CDR2 reads SYGVQD (reference sequence). The CDR3, as DNA: TGCGCCAGCAGTGACGGAAGAGGGGAGACCCAGTACTTC. Translating it yields CASSDGRGETQYF.

This sequence joins TRBV5-4 and TRBJ1-4, with D unclear. Germline V gives CDR1 SGHNT, CDR2 YYREEE (reference sequence). V was pared by 0 bases and J by 4 bases, with 7 bases between. There are 14 residues in the CDR3. CDR3 bases: TGTGCCAGCAGCTTGGGCCAGGATAATGAAAAACTGTTTTTT. Its translation: CASSLGQDNEKLFF.

CDR3 in amino acids: CASSLGASYEQYV. The DNA of the CDR3 is TGTGCCAGCAGCTTAGGAGCCTCCTACGAGCAGTACGTC. The chain joins TRBV7-2 to TRBJ2-7; no clear D gene. CDR3 size: 13 residues. Trimming shortened V by 1 base and J by 0 bases, and 4 bases separated the two germline ends. Germline-derived CDR1 and CDR2 are SGHTA and FQGNSA.

This clone has a single count. The V gene is TRBV28, the J gene TRBJ2-3, with 12 bases that match TRBD2. After removal of 2 bases from V and 9 bases from J, the junction contained 3 bases not matched to a gene. There are 14 residues in the CDR3. CDR1 is MDHEN and CDR2 is SYDVKM in the germline V gene. CDR3 nucleotide sequence: TGTGCCAGCAGTTTACTGACTAGCGGGGGAACGCAGTATTTT. Protein product: CASSLLTSGGTQYF.

The chain's CDR3 is CASSLGTLLQGYTF. The CDR3 DNA reads as TGTGCCAGCAGCCTAGGGACTCTATTACAGGGCTACACCTTC. The chain carries TRBV5-6 and TRBJ1-2; D possibly corresponds to TRBD1 (5 bases). This CDR3 has 14 amino acids. V shed 4 bases and J shed 8 bases, with 18 bases lying between them. In germline, CDR1 is SGHDT, CDR2 YYEEEE.

The chain links TRBV19 to TRBJ1-1; TRBD1 agrees at 7 bases. The germline V gene has CDR1 LNHDA and CDR2 SQIVND (reference sequence). There are 16 residues in the CDR3. V lost 1 base to trimming and J lost 1 base; unmatched junction nucleotides: 6. This CDR3 reads CASSIGQGTPNTEAFF. CDR3 nucleotides: TGTGCCAGTAGTATAGGACAGGGTACTCCGAACACTGAAGCTTTCTTT.

Comment on this clone: Other DNA variants within this sample encode the same CDR3. This chain connects TRBV9 to TRBJ2-5; 9 bases match TRBD1. The CDR3 is 14 residues long. V trimming: 2 bases; J trimming: 1 base; junction bases outside the gene matches: 0. Per germline, CDR1 SGDLS and CDR2 YYNGEE. The CDR3 DNA reads as TGTGCCAGCAGCGTGACAGGGGGCCAAGAGACCCAGTACTTC. It translates to CASSVTGGQETQYF.

V is TRBV25-1 and J is TRBJ2-6; 7 nucleotides match TRBD1. Germline-derived CDR1 and CDR2 are MGHDK and SYGVNS. The CDR3 covers 16 residues. J was trimmed by 0 bases and V by 2 bases; bases with no gene match: 1. CDR3 loop: CASSEHRGSGANVLTF. Here the CDR3 DNA reads TGTGCCAGCAGTGAACACAGGGGCTCTGGGGCCAACGTCCTGACTTTC. Full variable domain (rest looked up from reference TRBV25-1 and TRBJ2-6): EADIYQTPRYLVIGTGKKITLECSQTMGHDKMYWYQQDPGMELHLIHYSYGVNSTEKGDLSSESTVSRIRTEHFPLTLESARPSHTSQYLCASSEHRGSGANVLTFGAGSRLTVL.

The V call is TRBV7-9, the J call TRBJ1-2; D call uncertain. Germline V CDR1 and CDR2: SEHNR, FQNEAQ (reference sequence). This CDR3 spans 13 amino acids. V dropped 4 bases and J dropped 4 bases, with 10 bases sitting between them. The CDR3 DNA follows: TGTGCCAGCAGCTCCGACGCGGGCTATGGCTACACCTTC. Protein sequence: CASSSDAGYGYTF. The full variable domain, rest sourced from reference TRBV7-9 and TRBJ1-2, is DTGVSQNPRHKITKRGQNVTFRCDPISEHNRLYWYRQTLGQGPEFLTYFQNEAQLEKSRLLSDRFSAERPKGSFSTLEIQRTEQGDSAMYLCASSSDAGYGYTFGSGTRLTVV.

The rearrangement links TRBV28 to TRBJ1-4; 7 nucleotides align to TRBD1. Germline CDR1 is MDHEN and CDR2 is SYDVKM. The V segment lost 8 bases and the J segment 5 bases; nucleotides outside the gene matches: 5. CDR3 length: 13 residues. CDR3 coding DNA: TGTGCCAGCCGCGACAGGGCCAATGAAAAACTGTTTTTT. Protein sequence: CASRDRANEKLFF.

The chain employs TRBV6-5 and TRBJ1-5; perhaps TRBD1 as D (6 bases). This CDR3 is 15 amino acids long. V lost 4 bases, J lost 0 bases, and 10 bases lay in between. Germline loops: CDR1 MNHEY, CDR2 SVGAGI. The CDR3 loop is CASSSDRNSNQPQHF. The DNA of the CDR3 is TGTGCCAGCAGTTCCGACAGGAATAGCAATCAGCCCCAGCATTTT.

The chain recombines TRBV6-2 or TRBV6-3 with TRBJ1-2, with TRBD1 matching over 9 bases. CDR3 length: 15 amino acids. The V segment lost 2 bases and the J segment 8 bases; nucleotides outside the gene matches: 9. Germline CDR1 MNHEY, CDR2 SVGEGT. This CDR3 reads CASSYRGQGLRGYTF. The CDR3, as DNA: TGTGCCAGCAGTTACCGGGGACAGGGCCTGCGCGGCTACACCTTC.

The chain employs TRBV27 and TRBJ2-1; 10 bases agree with TRBD2. There are 15 residues in the CDR3. V lost 9 bases and J lost 6; bases outside the gene matches: 11. Germline values: CDR1 MNHEY, CDR2 SMNVEV (reference sequence). The CDR3 sequence is CASSELAGGLNEQFF. CDR3 nucleotide sequence: TGTGCCAGTTCTGAGTTAGCGGGGGGTCTCAATGAGCAGTTCTTC.

The chain couples TRBV7-8 to TRBJ1-5; possibly TRBD1 for D (6 bases). The CDR3 has 15 amino acids. Germline CDR1 is SGHVS and CDR2 is FQNEAQ. V lost 4 bases and J lost 3, with 13 bases in between. CDR3: CASSSGGQTNQPQHF. For the CDR3, the DNA is TGTGCCAGCAGCTCGGGCGGACAGACCAATCAGCCCCAGCATTTT.

V and J are TRBV29-1 and TRBJ2-3, with D perhaps TRBD1 (6 bases). CDR3 length: 18 amino acids. V shed 6 bases and J shed 7 bases, with 32 bases lying between them. CDR1 and CDR2 from the germline V gene are SQVTM and ANQGSEA. DNA for the CDR3: TGCAGCGTAGCTGACAGGTGGCTAACCCCCGCCACCCCAAATACGCAGTATTTT. Translation: CSVADRWLTPATPNTQYF.

This chain joins TRBV2 and TRBJ2-2; D might be TRBD2 (5 bases). There are 12 residues in the CDR3. Germline CDR1 and CDR2: SNHLY and FYNNEI. Deletions cut 6 bases from V and 3 bases from J, with 5 bases between. CDR3 protein: CASSGDTGELFF. The CDR3 region has the DNA TGTGCCAGCAGCGGGGACACCGGGGAGCTGTTTTTT. Full variable domain (remainder filled in from reference TRBV2 and TRBJ2-2): EPEVTQTPSHQVTQMGQEVILRCVPISNHLYFYWYRQILGQKVEFLVSFYNNEISEKSEIFDDQFSVERPDGSNFTLKIRSTKLEDSAMYFCASSGDTGELFFGEGSRLTVL.

The chain has TRBV7-2 and TRBJ2-2; maybe TRBD2 (8 bases). CDR1 is SGHTA, CDR2 FQGNSA, per germline. CDR3 length: 14 amino acids. V was clipped by 2 bases and J by 8 bases, with 12 bases between them. The CDR3 reads CASSLIAGQGELFF. CDR3 nucleotide sequence: TGTGCCAGCAGCTTAATAGCGGGACAGGGGGAGCTGTTTTTT.

This chain uses TRBV12-3 or TRBV12-4 with TRBJ2-7; TRBD1 matches 7 bases. The CDR3 runs 13 residues. J lost 7 bases, V lost 0 bases, and 3 bases had no gene match. The CDR3 DNA is TGTGCCAGCAGTTTAGCGACAGGGCTGGAGCAGTACGTC. Translation gives CASSLATGLEQYV.